The next 14 T cell receptor beta chains were all read from a single sample in a study of memory CD4+ T cells and cytomegalovirus serostatus. Only in-frame clones appear in the TCRdb table, and some are missing; sequencing was by immunoSEQ multiplex PCR. Here the sample spans under 55,000 clones, 78% being singletons. The sort gate was single viable CD3+CD4+CD8-CD45RO+ cells for memory CD4+ T cells. Sequencing input: memory CD4+ T cells from blood. Receptors were obtained from an adult in good health and CMV-seronegative.

The rearrangement links TRBV6-1 to TRBJ2-7, with 9 bases identical to TRBD1. V lost 4 bases to trimming and J lost 0 bases; unmatched junction nucleotides: 4. The germline CDR1 and CDR2 sequences are MNHNS and SASEGT. CDR3 length: 15 residues. CDR3 loop: CASSADRGPSYEQYF. The CDR3 nucleotides are TGTGCCAGCAGTGCGGACAGGGGACCCTCCTACGAGCAGTACTTC.

The chain recombines TRBV27 with TRBJ2-7, with a tentative D call TRBD1 (5 bases). The ends were cut back, 5 bases at V and 3 bases at J, with 14 bases in the middle. This CDR3 has 14 residues. Germline CDR1 and CDR2: MNHEY and SMNVEV (reference sequence). The CDR3 reads CASSLSGYYYEQYF. The CDR3 nucleotides read TGTGCCAGCAGTCTGTCAGGGTATTACTACGAGCAGTACTTC.

This chain joins TRBV2 and TRBJ2-3, with D perhaps TRBD1 or TRBD2 (5 bases each). The CDR3 has 12 amino acids. The germline V gene has CDR1 SNHLY and CDR2 FYNNEI. Deletions cut 7 bases from V and 5 bases from J, with 10 bases between. The DNA of the CDR3 is TGTGCCAGCACGAGGGGAGTAGATACGCAGTATTTT. Its protein is CASTRGVDTQYF.

The V call is TRBV28, the J call TRBJ1-5; D uncertain. V lost 3 bases and J lost 5, with 8 bases in between. This CDR3 has 13 amino acids. CDR1 and CDR2 (germline): MDHEN, SYDVKM. CDR3 amino acids: CASSFPGDQPQHF. The CDR3 DNA reads as TGTGCCAGCAGTTTCCCCGGGGATCAGCCCCAGCATTTT. Supplemented by reference TRBV28 and TRBJ1-5, the full variable domain reads DVKVTQSSRYLVKRTGEKVFLECVQDMDHENMFWYRQDPGLGLRLIYFSYDVKMKEKGDIPEGYSVSREKKERFSLILESASTNQTSMYLCASSFPGDQPQHFGDGTRLSIL.

A few counts support this clone. The V call is TRBV6-5, the J call TRBJ2-7; 9 bases match TRBD1. Germline-derived CDR1 and CDR2 are MNHEY and SVGAGI. V lost 2 bases and J lost 2; bases outside the gene matches: 7. CDR3 length: 16 amino acids. The CDR3 region is CASSYTGQGVAYEQYF. The CDR3 DNA reads TGTGCCAGCAGTTACACGGGACAGGGTGTCGCCTACGAGCAGTACTTC.

This clone has just a few counts. The chain joins TRBV2 to TRBJ1-4; D is unresolved. V was trimmed by 7 bases and J by 3 bases, leaving 12 bases between them. This CDR3 spans 14 amino acids. Germline loops: CDR1 SNHLY, CDR2 FYNNEI. CDR3 protein: CASTASDPNEKLFF. DNA for the CDR3: TGTGCCAGCACAGCCTCGGATCCTAATGAAAAACTGTTTTTT.

The J gene is TRBJ1-1, the V gene TRBV7-2; D uncertain. The CDR3 runs 16 residues. V lost 2 bases and J lost 0, with 13 bases in between. The germline CDR1 and CDR2 sequences are SGHTA and FQGNSA. The CDR3 region has the DNA TGTGCCAGCAGCTTATTACAAGCTCAAATGAACACTGAAGCTTTCTTT. Its translation is CASSLLQAQMNTEAFF.

The rearrangement links TRBV5-8 to TRBJ2-5, with 13 bases matching TRBD2. Losses at the gene ends were 1 base for V and 5 bases for J; bases not matched to a gene: 8. This CDR3 is built from 17 residues. Germline V gene data show CDR1 as SGHTS and CDR2 as YDEGEE. This CDR3 reads CASSLSGTSGVGETQYF. CDR3 sequence (DNA): TGTGCCAGCAGCTTGTCCGGGACTAGCGGGGTCGGGGAGACCCAGTACTTC.

This chain connects TRBV6-5 to TRBJ2-1; D gene uncertain. The V end was cut by 0 bases, the J end by 10 bases, with 4 bases between. The germline V gene has CDR1 MNHEY and CDR2 SVGAGI. The CDR3 contains 11 residues. CDR3 loop: CASSYSAEQFF. The CDR3 DNA is TGTGCCAGCAGTTACTCGGCAGAGCAGTTCTTC.

The V call is TRBV29-1, the J call TRBJ1-3, with a possible D match to TRBD1 (5 bases). Germline lookup yields CDR1 SQVTM and CDR2 ANQGSEA. CDR3 length: 13 residues. The V and J ends lost 6 bases and 4 bases respectively, with 13 bases between them. CDR3 DNA sequence: TGCAGCGTGGTCGGGGGAAACGGAAACACCATATATTTT. Its protein product is CSVVGGNGNTIYF.

This clone was recorded a few times. The rearrangement links TRBV5-1 to TRBJ1-2; TRBD1 is a possible D gene (5 bases). Per the germline V gene, CDR1 is SGHRS and CDR2 is YFSETQ. The CDR3 is 15 residues long. V shed 0 bases and J shed 1 base, with 10 bases lying between them. The DNA for the CDR3 is TGCGCCAGCAGCTTGGCTGGGACGGATAACTATGGCTACACCTTC. The encoded protein is CASSLAGTDNYGYTF.

The V call is TRBV2, the J call TRBJ1-2; tentative D call: TRBD1 (5 bases). V lost 5 bases and J lost 1, with 23 bases in between. From germline, CDR1 is SNHLY and CDR2 FYNNEI. There are 18 residues in the CDR3. The CDR3 sequence: CASSPGGGWVSVNYGYTF. In nucleotides, the CDR3 is TGTGCCAGCAGTCCAGGTGGGGGTTGGGTTTCGGTTAACTATGGCTACACCTTC.

The chain links TRBV7-6 to TRBJ1-4; the D is unclear. Germline CDR1 SGHVS, CDR2 FNYEAQ. Trimming shortened V by 2 bases and J by 0 bases, and 13 bases separated the two germline ends. CDR3 length: 17 amino acids. CDR3 bases: TGTGCCAGCAGCTTAAGATCGACGGCTGCAACTAATGAAAAACTGTTTTTT. This codes for CASSLRSTAATNEKLFF.

The chain is built from TRBV2 and TRBJ2-7; 8 bases are shared with TRBD2. The CDR3 consists of 15 residues. V shed 5 bases and J 3 bases; nucleotides not matched to a gene: 9. Germline V gene data show CDR1 as SNHLY and CDR2 as FYNNEI. The CDR3 here is CASSRTSRNLYEQYF. CDR3 bases: TGTGCCAGCAGTCGGACTAGCCGCAACCTCTACGAGCAGTACTTC. Filled out from reference TRBV2 and TRBJ2-7, the complete variable domain reads EPEVTQTPSHQVTQMGQEVILRCVPISNHLYFYWYRQILGQKVEFLVSFYNNEISEKSEIFDDQFSVERPDGSNFTLKIRSTKLEDSAMYFCASSRTSRNLYEQYFGPGTRLTVT.